This TCR beta chain was retrieved from a study of vaccination and CD4 T cells after COVID-19. Turning to the study itself: Overlapping peptides covering the spike proteins of SARS-CoV-2, HCoV-NL63, HCoV-OC43 and HCoV-229E were added to stimulate cells.

Study-level points and caveats: Convalescent patients had 304 of 307 vaccine-specific clones showing spike mono-reactivity.

This clonotype was recorded a few times. Its antigen is undetermined. Treatment: roughly 11-day PBMC culture with coronavirus spike peptide pools or control peptides (ViraFEST assay). Cultured CD4+ T cell DNA was sequenced using the Oncomine TCR Beta short-read assay. Cultured CD4+ T cells yielded the extracted genomic DNA. TCRdb ran MiXCR on the PCR reads and lists one entry per CDR3 protein. The sample consists of over 10,000 distinct CDR3 sequences, about two thirds of them appearing once. V was trimmed by 2 bases and J by 1 base, leaving 8 bases between them. CDR1 and CDR2 (germline): SGHDN, FVKESK. The CDR3 consists of 14 residues.

This chain joins TRBV14 and TRBJ1-1; no clear D. This clonotype was obtained from a human donor who had recovered from COVID-19. Sequencing was performed on CD4+ T cells from blood, cultured in vitro. CDR3 nucleotides: TGTGCCAGCAGCCAACAGATAAAGAACACTGAAGCTTTCTTT. Translating gives CASSQQIKNTEAFF.